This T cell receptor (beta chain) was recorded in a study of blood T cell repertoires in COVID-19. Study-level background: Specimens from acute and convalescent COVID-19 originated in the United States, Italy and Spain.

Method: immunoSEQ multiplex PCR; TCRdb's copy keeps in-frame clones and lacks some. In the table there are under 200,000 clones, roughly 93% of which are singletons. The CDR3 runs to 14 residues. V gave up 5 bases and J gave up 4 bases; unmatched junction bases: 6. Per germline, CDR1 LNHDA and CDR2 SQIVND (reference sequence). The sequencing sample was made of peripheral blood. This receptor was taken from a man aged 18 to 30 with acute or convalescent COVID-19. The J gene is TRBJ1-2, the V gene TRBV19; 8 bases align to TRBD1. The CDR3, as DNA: TGTGCCAGTAGTCCAGGACAGGGCGGCTATGGCTACACCTTC. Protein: CASSPGQGGYGYTF.